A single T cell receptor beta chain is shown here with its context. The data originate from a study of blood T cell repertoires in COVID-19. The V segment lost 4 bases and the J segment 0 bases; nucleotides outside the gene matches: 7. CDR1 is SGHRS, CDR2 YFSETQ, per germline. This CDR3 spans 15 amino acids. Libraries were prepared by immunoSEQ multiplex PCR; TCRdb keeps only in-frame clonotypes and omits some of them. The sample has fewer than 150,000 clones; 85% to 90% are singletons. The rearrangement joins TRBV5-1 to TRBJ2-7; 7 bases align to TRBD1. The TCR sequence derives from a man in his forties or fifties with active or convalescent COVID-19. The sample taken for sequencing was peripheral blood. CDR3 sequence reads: CASSPGTASSYEQYF. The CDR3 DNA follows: TGCGCCAGCAGCCCCGGGACAGCATCCTCCTACGAGCAGTACTTC.